The rows below give T cell receptor beta chains drawn from one sample of a study of post-analysis software for immune sequencing data. A single record per CDR3 protein comes from TCRdb applying MiXCR to the PCR reads. This table has 600,000 to 700,000 distinct CDR3 sequences, approximately 60% appearing once. Source material: blood. These receptors all come from a girl aged 2 to 9 with multiple sclerosis. Each CDR3 is given with its conserved first and last residue. The D gene is left open where the match is weak. Not all rows give a size; the values are once, few, many and, for expanded clones, a class.

CDR3 length	clone size	J gene	D gene	V gene	CDR3 DNA	CDR3 protein
13	few	TRBJ2-7	TRBD1	TRBV2	TGTGCCAGCAGGTGGGACAGGGGTTACGAGCAGTACTTC	CASRWDRGYEQYF
14	.	TRBJ2-1	TRBD2	TRBV10-3	TGTGCCATCAGCGGACTAGCGGGAGAGAATGAGCAGTTCTTC	CAISGLAGENEQFF
17	.	TRBJ1-4	.	TRBV4-2	TGTGCCAGCAGCCAAGGGCCCCAGGGGCCAACTAATGAAAAACTGTTTTTT	CASSQGPQGPTNEKLFF
13	.	TRBJ2-7	.	TRBV6-8	TGTGCCAGCAGTCCCGACGACCGGTGGGCCCAGTACTTC	CASSPDDRWAQYF
16	.	TRBJ2-1	TRBD2	TRBV5-6	TGTGCCAGCAGCTTGCCCCGAGCGGGAACCTACAATGAGCAGTTCTTC	CASSLPRAGTYNEQFF
13	.	TRBJ1-2	.	TRBV5-8	TGTGCCAGCAGCTCCACCAGGCCTTATGGCTACACCTTC	CASSSTRPYGYTF
15	.	TRBJ2-4	.	TRBV19	TGTGCCAGCGCTGCGGGACAGCTAGCCAAAAACATTCAGTACTTC	CASAAGQLAKNIQYF
13	.	TRBJ1-2	TRBD1	TRBV12-3/TRBV12-4	TGTGCCAGCAGCCGAGGGACAGGGCATGGCTACACCTTC	CASSRGTGHGYTF
12	.	TRBJ1-1	.	TRBV20-1	TGCAGTGCTATTAGAGGGTCAGGCGAAGCTTTCTTT	CSAIRGSGEAFF
14	.	TRBJ2-1	.	TRBV6-5	TGTGCCAGCAGCCCAGGGTTTAGAGGCAATGAGCAGTTCTTC	CASSPGFRGNEQFF
15	.	TRBJ1-2	TRBD1	TRBV5-6	TGTGCCAGCAGCCCCTGGGACAGGGTAAACTATGGCTACACCTTC	CASSPWDRVNYGYTF
15	.	TRBJ2-1	TRBD1	TRBV7-7	TGTGCCAGCAGCGCCGGGACAGCCGATTACTCCGAGCAGTTCTTC	CASSAGTADYSEQFF
14	once	TRBJ2-5	.	TRBV7-2	TGTGCCAGCAGCCATACAGCTTTAGAAGAGACCCAGTACTTC	CASSHTALEETQYF
13	.	TRBJ1-1	.	TRBV3-1	TGTGCCAGCAGCGACACATGGGACACTGAAGCTTTCTTT	CASSDTWDTEAFF